This entry is about one T cell receptor (beta chain). This clonotype was seen repeatedly, ten times or more. Its antigen specificity is not known. No much larger clone exists at a distance of one base, and base qualities are not known. For CDR1 and CDR2, the germline V gene lists SGHTA and FQGNSA. The germline V end is reduced by 4 bases and the J end by 4 bases; junction bases left unmatched: 4. The CDR3 has 14 amino acids, counting the end cysteine and phenylalanine. Only CDR3 DNA remains: 42 bases, in frame from the first base. These data are taken from a study of breast tumors, draining lymph nodes, adjacent tissues listed by TCRdb under 2016. For the study in its entirety: TCR beta repertoires were compared across tumor, adjacent nontumor tissue and axillary lymph nodes obtained from breast cancer patients. The study was designed to assess the relationships and possible T-cell exchange between tumor, surrounding tissue and draining lymph node repertoires in human breast cancer. Points the paper makes about the study in general: Tumor and nontumor tissue repertoires were found to be significantly more similar in luminal-like than in basal-like breast cancer. The study presented the conclusion that tumor T cells originate in lymph nodes as consistent with a hypothesis, not as something directly demonstrated. Tumors showed preferential V and J gene usage, and their T-cell repertoire diversity fell below that of lymph nodes yet above that of nontumor tissue. The data were considered consistent with the idea that most tumor T cells come from the lymph node and then expand in tumor tissue.

Lymph node samples were obtained from the axillary draining lymph nodes of breast cancer patients. Instrument on record: Illumina HiSeq 2000. TCR beta chain libraries were generated through multiplex PCR amplification. High-throughput sequencing was used to analyze the amplified TCR beta chain products. The public reads were reanalyzed by TCRdb: fastp trimming at Q25, MiXCR alignment, in-frame beta chains only. Rows with a matching CDR3 protein are joined into one entry that keeps the most common DNA and genes. A total of fewer than 250,000 distinct CDR3 sequences appear in this sample, less than 40% of them only once. The ten largest account for 1.3% to 1.5% of the sample.

The source is a female donor with breast cancer. Some clones in this sample may be carry-over from other donors' samples. The sample taken for sequencing was axillary lymph node tissue. Here the chain combines TRBV7-2 and TRBJ1-5, with TRBD1 identical over 7 junction bases. The nucleotides read TGTGCCAGCAGCTCTCGACAGGGAAATCAGCCCCAGCATTTT. This yields the protein CASSSRQGNQPQHF.